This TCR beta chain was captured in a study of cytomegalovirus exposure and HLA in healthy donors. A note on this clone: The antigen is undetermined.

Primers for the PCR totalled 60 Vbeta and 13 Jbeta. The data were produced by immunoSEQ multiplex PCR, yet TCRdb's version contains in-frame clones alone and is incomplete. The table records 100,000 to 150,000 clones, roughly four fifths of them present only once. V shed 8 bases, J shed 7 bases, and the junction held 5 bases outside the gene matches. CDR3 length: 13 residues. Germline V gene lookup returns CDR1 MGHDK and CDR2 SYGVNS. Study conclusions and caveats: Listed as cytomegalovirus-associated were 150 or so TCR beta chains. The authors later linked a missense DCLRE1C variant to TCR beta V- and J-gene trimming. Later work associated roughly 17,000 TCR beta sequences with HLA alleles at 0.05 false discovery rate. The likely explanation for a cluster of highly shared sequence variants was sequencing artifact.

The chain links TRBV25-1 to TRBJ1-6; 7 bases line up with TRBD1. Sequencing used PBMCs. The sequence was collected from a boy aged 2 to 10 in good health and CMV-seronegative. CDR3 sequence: CASQPGQNSPLHF. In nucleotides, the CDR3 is TGTGCCAGCCAACCGGGACAGAATTCACCCCTCCACTTT.